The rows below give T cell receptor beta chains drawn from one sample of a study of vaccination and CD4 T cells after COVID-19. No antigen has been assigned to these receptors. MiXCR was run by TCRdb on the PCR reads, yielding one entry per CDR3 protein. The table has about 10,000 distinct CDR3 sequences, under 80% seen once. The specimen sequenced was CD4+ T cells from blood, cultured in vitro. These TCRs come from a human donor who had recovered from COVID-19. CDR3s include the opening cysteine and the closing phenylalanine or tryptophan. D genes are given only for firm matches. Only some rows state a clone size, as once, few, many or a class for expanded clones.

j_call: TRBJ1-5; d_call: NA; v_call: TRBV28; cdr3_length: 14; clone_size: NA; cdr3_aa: CASSLVFRYQPQHF; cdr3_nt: TGTGCCAGCAGTTTAGTCTTCCGGTATCAGCCCCAGCATTTT
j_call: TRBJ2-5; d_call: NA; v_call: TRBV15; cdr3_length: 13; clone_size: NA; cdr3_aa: CATSRFVAETQYF; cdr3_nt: TGTGCCACCAGCAGATTCGTAGCGGAGACCCAGTACTTC
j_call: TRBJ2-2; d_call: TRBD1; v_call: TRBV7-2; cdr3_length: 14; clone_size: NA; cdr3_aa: CASSPDRATGELFF; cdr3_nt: TGTGCCAGCAGCCCGGACAGGGCGACCGGGGAGCTGTTTTTT
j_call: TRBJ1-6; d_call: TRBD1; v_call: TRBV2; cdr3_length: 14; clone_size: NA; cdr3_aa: CASRGTGQGPPLHF; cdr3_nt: TGTGCCAGCAGGGGGACAGGGCAGGGGCCACCCCTCCACTTT
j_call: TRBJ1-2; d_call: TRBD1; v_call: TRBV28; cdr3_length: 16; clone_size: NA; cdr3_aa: CASSLRTGPTNYGYTF; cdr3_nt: TGTGCCAGCAGTTTGAGGACAGGGCCTACGAACTATGGCTACACCTTC
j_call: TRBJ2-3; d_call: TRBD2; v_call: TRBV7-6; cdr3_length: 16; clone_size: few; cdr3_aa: CASSPQTSASTDTQYF; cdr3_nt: TGTGCCAGCAGCCCTCAGACTAGCGCAAGCACAGATACGCAGTATTTT
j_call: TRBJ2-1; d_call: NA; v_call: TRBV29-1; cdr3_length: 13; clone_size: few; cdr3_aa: CSVDQRLGNEQFF; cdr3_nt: TGCAGCGTTGATCAACGGTTGGGGAATGAGCAGTTCTTC
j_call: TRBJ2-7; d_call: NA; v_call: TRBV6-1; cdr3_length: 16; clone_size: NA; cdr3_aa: CATLPERPPSSYEQYF; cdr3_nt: TGTGCCACCCTCCCTGAGAGACCCCCATCCTCCTACGAGCAGTACTTC
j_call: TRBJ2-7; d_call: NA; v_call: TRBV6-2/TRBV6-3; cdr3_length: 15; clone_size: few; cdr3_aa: CASSYSQPQRPEQYF; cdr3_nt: TGTGCCAGCAGTTACTCTCAACCTCAAAGGCCCGAGCAGTACTTC
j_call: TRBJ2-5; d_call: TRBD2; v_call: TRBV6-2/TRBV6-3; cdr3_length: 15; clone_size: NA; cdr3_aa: CASRRTSQGVETQYF; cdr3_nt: TGTGCCAGCAGGAGGACTAGCCAGGGTGTGGAGACCCAGTACTTC
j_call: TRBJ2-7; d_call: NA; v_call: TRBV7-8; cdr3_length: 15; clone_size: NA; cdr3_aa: CASSKHQGGPYEQYF; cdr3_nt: TGTGCCAGCAGCAAACACCAGGGTGGACCCTACGAGCAGTACTTC
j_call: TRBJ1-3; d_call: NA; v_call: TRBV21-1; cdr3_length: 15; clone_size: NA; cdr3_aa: CASSATGGSGNTIYF; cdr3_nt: TGTGCCAGCAGCGCGACAGGGGGCAGCGGAAACACCATATATTTT
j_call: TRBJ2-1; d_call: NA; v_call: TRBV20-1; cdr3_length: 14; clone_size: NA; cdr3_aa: CSAHPRSGAHEQFF; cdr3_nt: TGCAGTGCCCACCCCCGGAGTGGCGCCCATGAGCAGTTCTTC
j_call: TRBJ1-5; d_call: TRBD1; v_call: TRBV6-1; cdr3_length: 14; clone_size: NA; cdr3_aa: CASRDRESNQPQHF; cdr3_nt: TGTGCCAGCAGAGACAGGGAAAGCAATCAGCCCCAGCATTTT
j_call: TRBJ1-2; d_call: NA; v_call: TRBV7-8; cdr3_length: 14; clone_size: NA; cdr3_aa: CASAIGGGREGYTF; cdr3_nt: TGTGCCAGCGCCATTGGGGGCGGGCGGGAAGGCTACACCTTC
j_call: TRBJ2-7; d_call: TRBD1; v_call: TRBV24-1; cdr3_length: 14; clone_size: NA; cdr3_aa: CATSDPTGGNEQYF; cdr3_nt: TGTGCCACCAGTGATCCGACAGGGGGCAACGAGCAGTACTTC
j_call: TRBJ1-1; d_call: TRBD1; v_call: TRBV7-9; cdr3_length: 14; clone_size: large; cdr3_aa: CASSIPGQSTEAFF; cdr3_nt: TGTGCCAGCAGCATTCCGGGACAGAGTACTGAAGCTTTCTTT
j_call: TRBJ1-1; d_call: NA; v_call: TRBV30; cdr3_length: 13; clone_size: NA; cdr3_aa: CAWSRGTITPAFF; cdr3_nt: TGTGCCTGGTCCCGGGGGACCATTACTCCGGCTTTCTTT
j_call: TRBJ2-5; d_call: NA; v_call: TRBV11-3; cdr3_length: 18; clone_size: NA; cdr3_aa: CASSLGVDNGGMVETQYF; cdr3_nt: TGTGCCAGCAGCTTAGGTGTCGACAATGGAGGGATGGTTGAGACCCAGTACTTC
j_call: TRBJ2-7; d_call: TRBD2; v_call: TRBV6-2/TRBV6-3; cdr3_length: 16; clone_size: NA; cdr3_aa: CASSYLSSGSSYEQYF; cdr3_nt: TGTGCCAGCAGTTACCTTTCTAGCGGGAGCTCCTACGAGCAGTACTTC
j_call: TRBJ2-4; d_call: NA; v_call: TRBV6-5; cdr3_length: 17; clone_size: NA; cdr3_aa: CASSYWGEGSAKNIQYF; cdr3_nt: TGTGCCAGCAGTTACTGGGGTGAGGGATCGGCCAAAAACATTCAGTACTTC
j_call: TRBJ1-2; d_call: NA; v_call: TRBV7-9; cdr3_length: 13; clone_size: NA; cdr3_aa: CASSLDGRDGYTF; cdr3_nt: TGTGCCAGCAGCTTAGATGGGAGGGATGGCTACACCTTC
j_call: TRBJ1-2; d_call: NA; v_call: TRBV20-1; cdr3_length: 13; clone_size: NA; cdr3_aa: CSATHYGARGYTF; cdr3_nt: TGCAGTGCTACCCATTACGGGGCGCGGGGCTACACCTTC
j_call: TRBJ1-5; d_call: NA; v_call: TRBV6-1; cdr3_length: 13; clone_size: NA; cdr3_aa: CASRLGPHQPQHF; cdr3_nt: TGTGCCAGCAGGCTGGGTCCCCATCAGCCCCAGCATTTT
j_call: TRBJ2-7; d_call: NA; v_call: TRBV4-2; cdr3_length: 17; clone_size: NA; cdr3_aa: CASSRSASAAQGLEQYF; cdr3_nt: TGTGCCAGCAGCCGATCTGCTTCCGCGGCTCAAGGGCTCGAGCAGTACTTC
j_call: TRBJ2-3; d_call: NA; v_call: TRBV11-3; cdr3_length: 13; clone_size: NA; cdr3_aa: CASSFTQGDTQYF; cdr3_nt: TGTGCCAGCAGCTTTACACAGGGAGATACGCAGTATTTT
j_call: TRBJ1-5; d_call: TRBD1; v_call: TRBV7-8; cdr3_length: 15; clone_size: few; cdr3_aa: CASSYRGQGNQPQHF; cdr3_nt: TGTGCCAGCAGCTACCGGGGACAGGGCAATCAGCCCCAGCATTTT
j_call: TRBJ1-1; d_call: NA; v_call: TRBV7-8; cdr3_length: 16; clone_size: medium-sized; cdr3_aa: CASSLRGAGDNTEAFF; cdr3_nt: TGTGCCAGCAGCTTAAGGGGGGCAGGTGATAACACTGAAGCTTTCTTT
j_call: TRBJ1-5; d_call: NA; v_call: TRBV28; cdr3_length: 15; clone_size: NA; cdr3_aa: CASSLAGASNQPQHF; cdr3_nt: TGTGCCAGCAGTTTAGCGGGGGCTAGCAATCAGCCCCAGCATTTT
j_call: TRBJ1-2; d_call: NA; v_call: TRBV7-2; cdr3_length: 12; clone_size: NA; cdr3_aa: CASSARPYGYTF; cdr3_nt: TGTGCCAGCAGCGCGCGGCCCTATGGCTACACCTTC
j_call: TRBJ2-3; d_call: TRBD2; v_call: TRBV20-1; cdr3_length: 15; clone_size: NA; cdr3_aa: CSASFPGLRIDTQYF; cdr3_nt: TGCAGTGCTAGTTTTCCGGGACTAAGAATAGATACGCAGTATTTT
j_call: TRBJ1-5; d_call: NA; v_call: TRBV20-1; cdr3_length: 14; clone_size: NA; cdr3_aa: CSASLGGLNQPQHF; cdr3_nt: TGCAGTGCTAGCTTAGGGGGGCTCAATCAGCCCCAGCATTTT
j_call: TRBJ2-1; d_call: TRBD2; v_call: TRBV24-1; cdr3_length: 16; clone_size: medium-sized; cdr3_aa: CATSELGLAGNNEQFF; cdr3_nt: TGTGCCACCAGTGAACTTGGACTAGCGGGTAACAATGAGCAGTTCTTC
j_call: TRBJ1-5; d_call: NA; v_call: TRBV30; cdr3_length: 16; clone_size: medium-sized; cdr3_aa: CASPRRGEPSNQPQHF; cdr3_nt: TGTGCCTCTCCCCGCAGGGGCGAACCTAGCAATCAGCCCCAGCATTTT
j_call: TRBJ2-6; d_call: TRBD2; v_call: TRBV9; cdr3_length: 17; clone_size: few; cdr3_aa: CASSEGLAGARIGLLTF; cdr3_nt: TGTGCCAGCAGCGAGGGACTAGCGGGAGCTCGGATCGGGCTCCTGACTTTC